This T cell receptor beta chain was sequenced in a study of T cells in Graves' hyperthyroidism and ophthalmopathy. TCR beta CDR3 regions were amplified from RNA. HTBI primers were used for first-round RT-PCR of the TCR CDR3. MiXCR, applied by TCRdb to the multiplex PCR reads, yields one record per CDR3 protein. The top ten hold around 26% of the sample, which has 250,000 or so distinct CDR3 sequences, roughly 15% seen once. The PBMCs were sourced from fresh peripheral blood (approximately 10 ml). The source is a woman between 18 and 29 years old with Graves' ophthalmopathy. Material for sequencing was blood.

CDR3 coding DNA: TGTGCCAGCAGTCGGGGCCTCGGGGACACAGATACGCAGTATTTT. This gives the protein CASSRGLGDTDTQYF. The rearrangement uses TRBV11-3 and TRBJ2-3, with D perhaps being TRBD1 or TRBD2 (5 bases each). CDR3 length: 15 amino acids. Germline assignment: CDR1 SGHNT and CDR2 YENEEA. The V end was cut by 6 bases, the J end by 2 bases, with 15 bases between.